A selection of T cell receptor beta chains follows, all from one sample in a study of blood T cell repertoires in COVID-19. The protocol was immunoSEQ multiplex PCR, while the TCRdb copy is restricted to in-frame clones and leaves out a portion. The sample carries 250,000 to 300,000 clones, around 90% recorded once. Sequenced sample: peripheral blood. These receptors were taken from a woman in her sixties or seventies with COVID-19, enrolled during active disease. Each CDR3 is given with its conserved first and last residue. A D gene is named only where the DNA matches it firmly. For some rows the clone size is stated as once, few or many, or as a class when expanded; others skip it.

D gene: TRBD1
J gene: TRBJ1-2
clone size: -
V gene: TRBV6-5
CDR3 protein: CASSRQGYGYGYTF
CDR3 DNA: TGTGCCAGCAGTCGACAGGGGTACGGCTATGGCTACACCTTC

D gene: TRBD2
J gene: TRBJ2-7
clone size: -
V gene: TRBV5-1
CDR3 protein: CASSQTSGREQYF
CDR3 DNA: TGCGCCAGCAGCCAGACTAGCGGGCGCGAGCAGTACTTC

D gene: TRBD1
J gene: TRBJ1-4
clone size: -
V gene: TRBV7-9
CDR3 protein: CASSSRITGAANEKLFF
CDR3 DNA: TGTGCCAGCAGCTCAAGAATCACAGGGGCCGCTAATGAAAAACTGTTTTTT

D gene: TRBD2
J gene: TRBJ2-1
clone size: -
V gene: TRBV4-1
CDR3 protein: CASSQGLAVRSSYNEQFF
CDR3 DNA: TGCGCCAGCAGCCAAGGACTAGCGGTAAGGAGCTCCTACAATGAGCAGTTCTTC

D gene: -
J gene: TRBJ2-2
clone size: -
V gene: TRBV2
CDR3 protein: CASRSTHNTGELFF
CDR3 DNA: TGTGCCAGCAGGTCGACACATAACACCGGGGAGCTGTTTTTT

D gene: -
J gene: TRBJ1-4
clone size: once
V gene: TRBV10-1
CDR3 protein: CASSEPEPEKLFF
CDR3 DNA: TGCGCCAGCAGTGAGCCAGAACCTGAAAAACTGTTTTTT

D gene: TRBD2
J gene: TRBJ2-7
clone size: few
V gene: TRBV19
CDR3 protein: CASSTLSGRAYEQYF
CDR3 DNA: TGTGCCAGTAGTACGCTTAGCGGGAGGGCCTACGAGCAGTACTTC

D gene: TRBD2
J gene: TRBJ2-5
clone size: -
V gene: TRBV9
CDR3 protein: CASSVGGGPETQYF
CDR3 DNA: TGTGCCAGCAGCGTAGGCGGGGGTCCAGAGACCCAGTACTTC

D gene: TRBD1
J gene: TRBJ2-1
clone size: -
V gene: TRBV19
CDR3 protein: CASSHGQGLTRNEQFF
CDR3 DNA: TGTGCCAGTAGTCACGGACAGGGGCTGACCAGAAATGAGCAGTTCTTC

D gene: -
J gene: TRBJ2-1
clone size: -
V gene: TRBV11-2
CDR3 protein: CASSSIVSYNEQFF
CDR3 DNA: TGTGCCAGCAGCTCAATAGTCTCCTACAATGAGCAGTTCTTC

D gene: -
J gene: TRBJ1-2
clone size: -
V gene: TRBV21-1
CDR3 protein: CASSSSGRAGEYGYTF
CDR3 DNA: TGTGCCAGCAGCTCCTCCGGGAGGGCAGGGGAGTATGGCTACACCTTC

D gene: TRBD1
J gene: TRBJ2-7
clone size: -
V gene: TRBV25-1
CDR3 protein: CASSEYRQGRYEQYF
CDR3 DNA: TGTGCCAGCAGTGAATACCGACAGGGGCGGTACGAGCAGTACTTC

D gene: TRBD1
J gene: TRBJ1-2
clone size: -
V gene: TRBV7-9
CDR3 protein: CASSLEDRGASF
CDR3 DNA: TGTGCCAGCAGCTTAGAGGACAGGGGGGCCTCCTTC

D gene: -
J gene: TRBJ2-5
clone size: once
V gene: TRBV10-3
CDR3 protein: CAISEGVTASVQETQYF
CDR3 DNA: TGTGCCATCAGTGAGGGGGTGACAGCGAGTGTCCAAGAGACCCAGTACTTC

D gene: TRBD1
J gene: TRBJ1-5
clone size: -
V gene: TRBV7-2
CDR3 protein: CASSRTGGQVQPQHF
CDR3 DNA: TGTGCCAGCAGCCGGACAGGGGGCCAGGTTCAGCCCCAGCATTTT

D gene: -
J gene: TRBJ2-7
clone size: -
V gene: TRBV19
CDR3 protein: CASSTGTHYEQYF
CDR3 DNA: TGTGCCAGTAGTACGGGGACACATTACGAGCAGTACTTC

D gene: -
J gene: TRBJ1-2
clone size: -
V gene: TRBV6-5
CDR3 protein: CASSSPSRAYGYTF
CDR3 DNA: TGTGCCAGCAGTTCCCCGTCCAGGGCTTATGGCTACACCTTC

D gene: TRBD1
J gene: TRBJ1-2
clone size: -
V gene: TRBV30
CDR3 protein: CAWSVVRQGHGYTF
CDR3 DNA: TGTGCCTGGAGTGTAGTAAGACAGGGCCATGGCTACACCTTC

D gene: TRBD1
J gene: TRBJ1-2
clone size: few
V gene: TRBV7-9
CDR3 protein: CASSLPGDRGNGYTF
CDR3 DNA: TGTGCCAGCAGCTTACCGGGGGACAGGGGGAACGGCTACACCTTC

D gene: TRBD1
J gene: TRBJ2-1
clone size: -
V gene: TRBV19
CDR3 protein: CASMRTGTVNEQFF
CDR3 DNA: TGTGCCAGTATGAGAACCGGGACAGTCAATGAGCAGTTCTTC

D gene: -
J gene: TRBJ1-4
clone size: -
V gene: TRBV28
CDR3 protein: CASGGTNEKLFF
CDR3 DNA: TGTGCCTCCGGGGGAACTAATGAAAAACTGTTTTTT

D gene: -
J gene: TRBJ2-1
clone size: -
V gene: TRBV24-1
CDR3 protein: CATSDPRRGFGYNEQFF
CDR3 DNA: TGTGCCACCAGTGACCCCCGACGGGGATTCGGGTACAATGAGCAGTTCTTC

D gene: -
J gene: TRBJ1-5
clone size: -
V gene: TRBV15
CDR3 protein: CATSRDPVSNQPQHF
CDR3 DNA: TGTGCCACCAGCAGAGATCCGGTGAGCAATCAGCCCCAGCATTTT

D gene: TRBD2
J gene: TRBJ2-7
clone size: -
V gene: TRBV9
CDR3 protein: CASSTSAGGFGEQYF
CDR3 DNA: TGTGCCAGCAGCACTTCGGCGGGAGGCTTTGGCGAGCAGTACTTC

D gene: TRBD1
J gene: TRBJ2-7
clone size: -
V gene: TRBV7-6
CDR3 protein: CASSSRAGGSGYEQYF
CDR3 DNA: TGTGCCAGCAGCTCTAGGGCAGGGGGCAGTGGCTACGAGCAGTACTTC

D gene: -
J gene: TRBJ2-7
clone size: -
V gene: TRBV7-3
CDR3 protein: CASSLDRGYEQYF
CDR3 DNA: TGTGCCAGCAGCTTGGACAGAGGGTACGAGCAGTACTTC

D gene: TRBD2
J gene: TRBJ2-7
clone size: few
V gene: TRBV7-2
CDR3 protein: CASSSSGIGTYEQYF
CDR3 DNA: TGTGCCAGCAGCTCTAGCGGGATTGGAACCTACGAGCAGTACTTC

D gene: -
J gene: TRBJ2-7
clone size: -
V gene: TRBV7-7
CDR3 protein: CASSFSRGGEQYF
CDR3 DNA: TGTGCTAGCAGCTTTTCCAGGGGCGGCGAGCAGTACTTC

D gene: -
J gene: TRBJ1-4
clone size: -
V gene: TRBV28
CDR3 protein: CASSSPRDISLEKLFF
CDR3 DNA: TGTGCCAGCAGTTCGCCCCGGGACATCTCACTTGAAAAACTGTTTTTT

D gene: TRBD2
J gene: TRBJ2-7
clone size: -
V gene: TRBV11-2
CDR3 protein: CASTATSGASYEQYF
CDR3 DNA: TGTGCCAGCACCGCGACTAGCGGGGCCTCCTACGAGCAGTACTTC

D gene: -
J gene: TRBJ2-1
clone size: -
V gene: TRBV19
CDR3 protein: CASSIGSSDYNEQFF
CDR3 DNA: TGTGCCAGTAGTATAGGTAGTAGCGACTACAATGAGCAGTTCTTC

D gene: TRBD2
J gene: TRBJ2-2
clone size: few
V gene: TRBV5-4
CDR3 protein: CASSPLNSGITGELFF
CDR3 DNA: TGTGCCAGCAGCCCCCTCAATAGCGGGATCACCGGGGAGCTGTTTTTT

D gene: -
J gene: TRBJ2-1
clone size: -
V gene: TRBV5-6
CDR3 protein: CASSLDYEQFF
CDR3 DNA: TGTGCCAGCAGCTTGGACTATGAGCAGTTCTTC

D gene: -
J gene: TRBJ2-6
clone size: -
V gene: TRBV30
CDR3 protein: CAWNRAGANVLTF
CDR3 DNA: TGTGCCTGGAACAGGGCCGGGGCCAACGTCCTGACTTTC

D gene: -
J gene: TRBJ1-3
clone size: -
V gene: TRBV11-3
CDR3 protein: CASRLRGSGNTIYF
CDR3 DNA: TGTGCCAGTCGTCTCAGGGGCTCTGGAAACACCATATATTTT

D gene: -
J gene: TRBJ1-6
clone size: few
V gene: TRBV7-3
CDR3 protein: CASSEEGQGNSPLHF
CDR3 DNA: TGTGCCAGCAGCGAAGAGGGACAAGGGAATTCACCCCTCCACTTT

D gene: -
J gene: TRBJ1-4
clone size: few
V gene: TRBV28
CDR3 protein: CASSSALKTLTNEKLFF
CDR3 DNA: TGTGCCAGCAGTTCCGCTTTAAAGACTTTAACTAATGAAAAACTGTTTTTT

D gene: -
J gene: TRBJ2-1
clone size: once
V gene: TRBV1
CDR3 protein: CTSSQLGHSYNEQFF
CDR3 DNA: TGCACCAGCAGCCAACTAGGACACTCCTACAATGAGCAGTTCTTC

D gene: -
J gene: TRBJ2-7
clone size: -
V gene: TRBV6-5
CDR3 protein: CASKIDRQVSYEQYF
CDR3 DNA: TGTGCCAGCAAAATAGACAGACAAGTCTCCTACGAGCAGTACTTC

D gene: -
J gene: TRBJ2-5
clone size: -
V gene: TRBV7-8
CDR3 protein: CASALQETQYF
CDR3 DNA: TGTGCCAGCGCACTCCAAGAGACCCAGTACTTC

D gene: TRBD2
J gene: TRBJ2-7
clone size: -
V gene: TRBV6-6
CDR3 protein: CASSGAGGGYEQYF
CDR3 DNA: TGTGCCAGCAGTGGTGCGGGAGGGGGGTACGAGCAGTACTTC

D gene: -
J gene: TRBJ2-1
clone size: -
V gene: TRBV5-1
CDR3 protein: CASSQRGYNEQFF
CDR3 DNA: TGCGCCAGCAGCCAGCGAGGATACAATGAGCAGTTCTTC

D gene: -
J gene: TRBJ1-1
clone size: -
V gene: TRBV3-1/TRBV3-2
CDR3 protein: CASSSRERNTEAFF
CDR3 DNA: TGTGCCAGCAGCTCCCGGGAGAGAAACACTGAAGCTTTCTTT

D gene: -
J gene: TRBJ2-7
clone size: -
V gene: TRBV6-5
CDR3 protein: CASSYSQPRLSYEQYF
CDR3 DNA: TGTGCCAGCAGTTACTCGCAGCCGAGGTTATCCTACGAGCAGTACTTC

D gene: -
J gene: TRBJ1-4
clone size: -
V gene: TRBV2
CDR3 protein: CASSPSRAGVGKLFF
CDR3 DNA: TGTGCCAGCAGTCCCTCTCGGGCGGGAGTAGGAAAACTGTTTTTT

D gene: TRBD1
J gene: TRBJ2-4
clone size: many
V gene: TRBV4-2
CDR3 protein: CASSHSQGDSQRIQYF
CDR3 DNA: TGTGCCAGCAGCCATTCTCAAGGGGACAGTCAACGCATTCAGTACTTC

D gene: -
J gene: TRBJ2-4
clone size: -
V gene: TRBV5-4
CDR3 protein: CASSSTRVGNIQYF
CDR3 DNA: TGTGCCAGCAGCTCTACGCGGGTAGGAAACATTCAGTACTTC

D gene: -
J gene: TRBJ2-1
clone size: -
V gene: TRBV18
CDR3 protein: CASSPPLTEYNEQFF
CDR3 DNA: TGTGCCAGCTCACCACCCCTGACGGAGTACAATGAGCAGTTCTTC